This entry lists 19 T cell receptor beta chains sequenced from one sample in a study of CD4 T cells in relation to SARS-CoV-2 and coronaviruses. Here immunoSEQ multiplex PCR was the method, and the copy in TCRdb shows in-frame clones only, minus some. The profile covers some 21,000 clones, with around 80% appearing a single time and roughly 12% taken by the ten largest. Their antigens are not known. CD4+ T cells from unexposed donors were obtained before the COVID-19 pandemic (2011-2018). Isolation of CD4+ T cells took place after approximately eleven days in culture. Input material: CD4+ T cells from PBMCs, cultured in vitro. The receptor set was obtained from a human donor in good health.

This clone was observed a few times. This rearrangement joins TRBV30 to TRBJ1-2; tentatively, D is TRBD1 (5 bases). This CDR3 region has 14 residues. From germline, CDR1 is GTSNPN and CDR2 SVGIG (reference sequence). V was shortened by 6 bases and J by 5 bases, with 19 bases between the two germline ends. The CDR3 spells CACIRQGSGYGYTF. The CDR3 coding sequence is TGTGCCTGCATTCGCCAGGGCAGCGGGTATGGCTACACCTTC.

This clone occurred once. J is TRBJ2-3 and V is TRBV19, with 9 positions matching TRBD1. The CDR3 has 15 residues. Germline trimming cut 5 bases from V and 3 bases from J; bases unmatched to any gene: 6. CDR1 and CDR2 from the germline V gene are LNHDA and SQIVND (reference sequence). The CDR3 spells CASSPIQGATDTQYF. The CDR3 DNA sequence: TGTGCCAGTAGTCCAATACAGGGGGCTACAGATACGCAGTATTTT.

The chain joins TRBV28 to TRBJ1-4; weak D call: TRBD1 (6 bases). Per the germline V gene, CDR1 is MDHEN and CDR2 is SYDVKM. CDR3 size: 15 residues. V was shortened by 5 bases and J by 6 bases, with 16 bases between the two germline ends. This chain's CDR3 is CASSPYRDGDEKLFF. The CDR3 nucleotides are TGTGCCAGCAGTCCCTACAGGGACGGCGATGAAAAACTGTTTTTT. The complete variable domain, with remaining parts taken from reference TRBV28 and TRBJ1-4, reads DVKVTQSSRYLVKRTGEKVFLECVQDMDHENMFWYRQDPGLGLRLIYFSYDVKMKEKGDIPEGYSVSREKKERFSLILESASTNQTSMYLCASSPYRDGDEKLFFGSGTQLSVL.

This sequence joins TRBV4-1 and TRBJ1-4; D gene unclear. V lost 1 base, J lost 3 bases, and 9 bases lay in between. The CDR3 is 15 amino acids. Germline-derived CDR1 and CDR2 are MGHRA and YSYEKL. The CDR3 spells CASSQVGVPNEKLFF. The CDR3 DNA is TGCGCCAGCAGCCAAGTGGGAGTTCCTAATGAAAAACTGTTTTTT.

V usage is TRBV11-3 and J usage is TRBJ2-1; TRBD2 aligns across 7 bases. The ends lost 6 bases at V and 5 bases at J; junction bases unmatched: 4. This CDR3 is 13 amino acids long. Looked up from germline, CDR1 is SGHNT and CDR2 is YENEEA. The CDR3 sequence: CASSPSGHNEQFF. In DNA, the CDR3 is TGTGCCAGCAGTCCTAGCGGACACAATGAGCAGTTCTTC.

The chain recombines TRBV9 with TRBJ2-1; D is undetermined. Per the germline V gene, CDR1 is SGDLS and CDR2 is YYNGEE. The CDR3 length is 15 residues. V lost 4 bases, J lost 2 bases, and 13 bases lay in between. The CDR3 sequence: CASSQNYEPYNEQFF. The CDR3 coding sequence is TGTGCCAGCAGCCAAAATTACGAACCCTACAATGAGCAGTTCTTC.

This chain links TRBV5-5 with TRBJ2-6; either TRBD1 or TRBD2 may fit D (7 bases each). There are 19 residues in the CDR3. The V end lost 0 bases, the J end lost 0 bases, and 16 bases lay between the germline ends. Germline CDR1 reads SGHKS; CDR2 reads YYEKEE (reference sequence). CDR3 sequence: CASSLASAGGDSGANVLTF. CDR3 coding DNA: TGTGCCAGCAGCTTGGCCTCGGCAGGGGGGGACTCTGGGGCCAACGTCCTGACTTTC.

The chain couples TRBV5-5 to TRBJ2-7; tentatively, D is TRBD1 (5 bases). The CDR3 is made up of 16 amino acids. Germline V gives CDR1 SGHKS, CDR2 YYEKEE (reference sequence). Trimming took 0 bases from V and 5 from J, leaving 18 bases between them. The CDR3 reads CASSLGIGAGLNEQYF. In DNA form, the CDR3 reads TGTGCCAGCAGCTTGGGCATTGGCGCAGGGCTCAACGAGCAGTACTTC.

This chain joins TRBV5-6 and TRBJ1-3; tentative D call: TRBD1 (5 bases). The V end was cut by 6 bases, the J end by 0 bases, with 19 bases between. Germline V CDR1 and CDR2: SGHDT, YYEEEE. The CDR3 has 17 amino acids. CDR3 DNA: TGTGCCAGCATTCGACTCCCCAGGGCCTTCTCTGGAAACACCATATATTTT. This translates into CASIRLPRAFSGNTIYF.

A few counts support this clone. The chain couples TRBV10-3 to TRBJ2-7, with no clear D. Germline V lookup: CDR1 ENHRY, CDR2 SYGVKD. This CDR3 is 15 amino acids long. Trimming shortened V by 4 bases and J by 2 bases, and 15 bases separated the two germline ends. The CDR3 region is CAISGLIAEAYEQYF. The CDR3 DNA reads as TGTGCCATCAGTGGGTTGATCGCAGAAGCCTACGAGCAGTACTTC.

The gene calls are TRBV6-5 and TRBJ1-6, with D unresolved. The CDR3 has 13 amino acids. Between the trimmed V and J ends, which lost 8 bases and 6 bases, there was a span of 11 bases. Per germline, CDR1 MNHEY and CDR2 SVGAGI. The CDR3 DNA is TGTGCCAGCGGACTGGACTTTAATTCACCCCTCCACTTT. This encodes CASGLDFNSPLHF.

The chain combines TRBV9 with TRBJ1-6; the D gene is possibly TRBD1 (5 bases). V lost 1 base, J lost 10 bases, and 15 bases lay in between. CDR1 is SGDLS, CDR2 YYNGEE, per germline. This CDR3 region has 15 residues. The CDR3 protein is CASSVNRGNGSPLHF. The CDR3 nucleotides read TGTGCCAGCAGCGTAAATCGGGGGAATGGGTCACCCCTCCACTTT. The full variable domain, in which reference TRBV9 and TRBJ1-6 provide the parts outside the CDR3, is DSGVTQTPKHLITATGQRVTLRCSPRSGDLSVYWYQQSLDQGLQFLIQYYNGEERAKGNILERFSAQQFPDLHSELNLSSLELGDSALYFCASSVNRGNGSPLHFGNGTRLTVT.

The rearrangement joins TRBV5-1 to TRBJ2-7; 12 nucleotides line up with TRBD1. V trimming: 0 bases; J trimming: 7 bases; junction bases outside the gene matches: 5. Germline V lookup: CDR1 SGHRS, CDR2 YFSETQ. The CDR3 length is 15 residues. Here the CDR3 DNA reads TGCGCCAGCAGCTTGGAAGGGACAGGGGGCAATGAGCAGTACTTC. Translation: CASSLEGTGGNEQYF.

J is TRBJ1-1 and V is TRBV19; a possible D gene is TRBD1 (6 bases). V lost 7 bases and J lost 1, with 13 bases in between. The CDR3 has 14 amino acids. CDR1 is LNHDA, CDR2 SQIVND, per germline (reference sequence). CDR3 region: CASIKQGWNTEAFF. The CDR3 bases are TGTGCCAGTATTAAACAGGGATGGAACACTGAAGCTTTCTTT.

The chain employs TRBV27 and TRBJ2-2; the D gene is possibly TRBD1 (5 bases). Germline CDR1 MNHEY, CDR2 SMNVEV (reference sequence). The CDR3 length is 17 residues. Deletions cut 2 bases from V and 5 bases from J, with 18 bases between. The CDR3 region has the DNA TGTGCCAGCAGTTTACGGGCCGCGCAGGGCCGGACCGGGGAGCTGTTTTTT. Amino acids: CASSLRAAQGRTGELFF.

This clone was counted a single time. This sequence joins TRBV28 and TRBJ1-5; D is unclear. The CDR3 runs to 13 residues. Germline V gene sequence: CDR1 MDHEN, CDR2 SYDVKM. V lost 7 bases to trimming and J lost 5 bases, with 12 bases between them. CDR3: CASTPKPDQPQHF. CDR3 DNA: TGTGCCAGCACCCCTAAACCTGATCAGCCCCAGCATTTT.

This clone was detected once. The chain couples TRBV6-2 or TRBV6-3 to TRBJ2-3; D remains ambiguous. CDR1 is MNHEY, CDR2 SVGEGT, per germline. V was trimmed by 8 bases and J by 6 bases, leaving 9 bases between them. This CDR3 has 11 residues. The CDR3: CASGWVDTQYF. For the CDR3, the DNA is TGTGCCAGCGGTTGGGTGGATACGCAGTATTTT.

The gene calls are TRBV28 and TRBJ2-4, with 10 bases fitting TRBD1. CDR3 size: 16 residues. Germline CDR1 MDHEN, CDR2 SYDVKM. V shed 4 bases, J shed 4 bases, and the junction held 7 bases outside the gene matches. The CDR3 sequence: CASSSLTGGGKNIQYF. The CDR3 DNA reads as TGTGCCAGCAGTTCACTGACAGGGGGCGGGAAAAACATTCAGTACTTC.

This chain links TRBV28 with TRBJ1-4, with 7 bases identical to TRBD1. The J segment lost 8 bases and the V segment lost 4 bases, leaving 7 bases of the junction unmatched. CDR1 and CDR2 (germline): MDHEN, SYDVKM. The CDR3 is 14 amino acids. CDR3 region: CASSSGGISEKLFF. The CDR3 DNA sequence: TGTGCCAGCAGTTCAGGGGGTATAAGCGAAAAACTGTTTTTT. Full variable domain (missing parts from reference TRBV28 and TRBJ1-4): DVKVTQSSRYLVKRTGEKVFLECVQDMDHENMFWYRQDPGLGLRLIYFSYDVKMKEKGDIPEGYSVSREKKERFSLILESASTNQTSMYLCASSSGGISEKLFFGSGTQLSVL.